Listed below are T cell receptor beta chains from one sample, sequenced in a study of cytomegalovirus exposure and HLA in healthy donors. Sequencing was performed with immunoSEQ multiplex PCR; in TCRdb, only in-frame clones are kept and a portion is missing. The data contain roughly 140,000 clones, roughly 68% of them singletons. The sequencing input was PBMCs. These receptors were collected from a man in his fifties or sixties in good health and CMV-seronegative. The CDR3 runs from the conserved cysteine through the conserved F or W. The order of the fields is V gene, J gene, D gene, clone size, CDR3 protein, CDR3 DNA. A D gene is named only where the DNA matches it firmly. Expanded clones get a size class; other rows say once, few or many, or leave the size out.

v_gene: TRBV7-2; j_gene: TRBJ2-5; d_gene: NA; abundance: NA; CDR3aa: CASSLWTTGRETQYF; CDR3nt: TGTGCCAGCAGCCTCTGGACCACCGGGAGAGAGACCCAGTACTTC
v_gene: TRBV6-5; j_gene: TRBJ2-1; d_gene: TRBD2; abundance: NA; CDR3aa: CASSYGREGGRDFF; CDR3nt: TGTGCCAGCAGTTATGGGCGGGAGGGGGGGAGGGATTTCTTC
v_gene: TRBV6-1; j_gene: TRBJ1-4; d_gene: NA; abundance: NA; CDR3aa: CASSESGYNEKLFF; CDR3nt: TGTGCCAGCAGTGAATCAGGGTATAATGAAAAACTGTTTTTT
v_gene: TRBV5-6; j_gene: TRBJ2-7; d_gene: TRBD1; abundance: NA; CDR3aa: CASSPPQGAAYEQYF; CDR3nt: TGTGCCAGCAGCCCACCCCAGGGGGCGGCCTACGAGCAGTACTTC
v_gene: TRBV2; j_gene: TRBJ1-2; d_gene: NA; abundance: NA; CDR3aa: CAKAAGVPNYGYTF; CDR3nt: TGTGCCAAAGCCGCAGGGGTCCCCAACTATGGCTACACCTTC
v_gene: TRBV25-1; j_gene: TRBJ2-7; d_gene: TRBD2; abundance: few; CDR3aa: CASSDRGSSYEQYF; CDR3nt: TGTGCCAGCAGTGACCGCGGGAGCTCCTACGAGCAGTACTTC
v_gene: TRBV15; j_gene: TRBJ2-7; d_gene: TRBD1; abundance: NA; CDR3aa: CATSGTGGPNPYEQYF; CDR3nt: TGTGCCACCAGCGGAACAGGGGGCCCCAACCCCTACGAGCAGTACTTC
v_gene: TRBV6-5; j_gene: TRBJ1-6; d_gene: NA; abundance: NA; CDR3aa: CASTEGDSRNSPLHF; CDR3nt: TGTGCCAGCACCGAAGGGGATTCCCGCAATTCACCCCTCCACTTT
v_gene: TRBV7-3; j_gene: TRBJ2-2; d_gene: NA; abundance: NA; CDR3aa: CASSLTPGEGVTRELFF; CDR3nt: TGTGCCAGCAGCTTAACTCCAGGGGAAGGTGTTACCCGGGAGCTGTTTTTT
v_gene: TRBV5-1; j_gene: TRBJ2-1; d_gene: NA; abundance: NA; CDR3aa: CASSLTIIIAGGNGGNDEQFF; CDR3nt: TGCGCCAGCAGCTTAACCATTATTATAGCGGGCGGGAATGGGGGCAATGATGAGCAGTTCTTC
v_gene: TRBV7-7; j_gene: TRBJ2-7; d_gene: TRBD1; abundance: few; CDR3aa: CASSWGQAYEQYF; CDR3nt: TGTGCTAGCAGCTGGGGACAGGCCTACGAGCAGTACTTC
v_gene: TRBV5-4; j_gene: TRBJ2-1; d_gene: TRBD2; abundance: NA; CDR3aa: CASSLDTRLAGDNEQFF; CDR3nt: TGTGCCAGCAGCTTGGATACACGGCTAGCGGGAGACAATGAGCAGTTCTTC
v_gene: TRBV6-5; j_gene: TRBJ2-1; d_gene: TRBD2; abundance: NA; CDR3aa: CASSSGTSGSPRQFF; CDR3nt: TGTGCCAGCAGTTCTGGGACTAGCGGCTCCCCCCGGCAGTTCTTC
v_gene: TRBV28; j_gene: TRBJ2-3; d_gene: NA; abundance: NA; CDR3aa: CASIEGGVTDTQYF; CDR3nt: TGTGCCAGCATCGAAGGCGGGGTCACAGATACGCAGTATTTT
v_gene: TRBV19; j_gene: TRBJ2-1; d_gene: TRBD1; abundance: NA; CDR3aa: CASRWDRGLGSYNEQFF; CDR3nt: TGTGCCAGTAGGTGGGACAGGGGGCTAGGATCCTACAATGAGCAGTTCTTC
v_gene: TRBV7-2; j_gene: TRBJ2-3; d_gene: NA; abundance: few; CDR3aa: CASSFGDTQYF; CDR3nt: TGTGCCAGCAGCTTCGGAGATACGCAGTATTTT
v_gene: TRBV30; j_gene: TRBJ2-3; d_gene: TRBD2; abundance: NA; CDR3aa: CAWRGGPDTQYF; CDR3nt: TGTGCCTGGAGGGGAGGGCCAGATACGCAGTATTTT
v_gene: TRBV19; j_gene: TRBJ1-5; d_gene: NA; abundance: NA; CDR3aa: CASSGLYSNQPQHF; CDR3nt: TGTGCCAGTAGCGGACTTTATAGCAATCAGCCCCAGCATTTT
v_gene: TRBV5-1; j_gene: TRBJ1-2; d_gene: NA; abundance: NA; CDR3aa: CASSLTQGSSHYGYTF; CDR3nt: TGCGCCAGCAGCTTGACACAGGGTAGTAGTCACTATGGCTACACCTTC
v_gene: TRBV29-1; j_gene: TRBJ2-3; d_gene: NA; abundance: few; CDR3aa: CSARPGSTDTQYF; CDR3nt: TGCAGCGCTCGACCGGGGTCCACAGATACGCAGTATTTT
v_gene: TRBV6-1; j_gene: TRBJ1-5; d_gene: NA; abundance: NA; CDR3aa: CASSEVGGSVQPQHF; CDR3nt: TGTGCCAGCAGTGAAGTTGGGGGCTCGGTTCAGCCCCAGCATTTT
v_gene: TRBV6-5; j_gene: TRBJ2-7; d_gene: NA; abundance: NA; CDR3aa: CASGTTGVIYEQYF; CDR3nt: TGTGCCAGCGGAACGACCGGAGTTATCTACGAGCAGTACTTC
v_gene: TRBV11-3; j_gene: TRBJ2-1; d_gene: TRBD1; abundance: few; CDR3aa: CASSLDRGQTNYNEQFF; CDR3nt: TGTGCCAGCAGCTTAGACCGGGGACAGACCAACTACAATGAGCAGTTCTTC
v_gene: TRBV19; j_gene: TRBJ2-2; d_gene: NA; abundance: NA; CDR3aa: CASSRWEWVNTGELFF; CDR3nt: TGTGCCAGTAGTAGGTGGGAGTGGGTTAACACCGGGGAGCTGTTTTTT
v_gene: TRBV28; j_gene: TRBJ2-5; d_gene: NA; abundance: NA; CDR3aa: CASVGGAETQYF; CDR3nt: TGTGCCAGCGTCGGAGGAGCAGAGACCCAGTACTTC
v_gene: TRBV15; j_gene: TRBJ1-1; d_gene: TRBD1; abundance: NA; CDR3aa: CATSGVSGQGTLNAEAFF; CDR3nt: TGTGCCACCAGCGGGGTGTCGGGACAGGGGACCCTAAACGCTGAAGCTTTCTTT
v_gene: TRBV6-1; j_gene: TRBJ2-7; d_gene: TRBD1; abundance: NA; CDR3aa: CASSERQGEQYF; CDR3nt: TGTGCCAGCAGTGAGCGACAGGGCGAGCAGTACTTC
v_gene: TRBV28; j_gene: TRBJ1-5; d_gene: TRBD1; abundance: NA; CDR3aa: CASSLPGRGGDNQPQHF; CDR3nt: TGTGCCAGCAGTTTACCTGGAAGAGGGGGCGACAATCAGCCCCAGCATTTT
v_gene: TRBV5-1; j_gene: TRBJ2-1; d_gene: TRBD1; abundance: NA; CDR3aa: CASSPMTGGIDNEQFF; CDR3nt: TGCGCCAGCAGCCCGATGACAGGGGGAATAGACAATGAGCAGTTCTTC
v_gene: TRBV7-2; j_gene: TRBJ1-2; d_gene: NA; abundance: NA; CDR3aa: CASSLGTGGGYTF; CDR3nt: TGTGCCAGCAGCTTAGGGACGGGGGGGGGCTACACCTTC
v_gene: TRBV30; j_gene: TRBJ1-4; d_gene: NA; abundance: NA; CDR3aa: CAWSVRSGGVTNEKLFF; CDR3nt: TGTGCCTGGAGTGTTAGGTCCGGGGGGGTAACTAATGAAAAACTGTTTTTT
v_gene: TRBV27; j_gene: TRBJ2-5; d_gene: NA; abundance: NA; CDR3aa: CASSLYVTKETQYF; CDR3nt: TGTGCCAGCAGTTTATATGTAACTAAAGAGACCCAGTACTTC
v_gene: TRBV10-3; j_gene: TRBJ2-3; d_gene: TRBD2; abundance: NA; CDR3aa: CAISDLAGGPTDTQYF; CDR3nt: TGTGCCATCAGTGATCTAGCGGGAGGGCCAACAGATACGCAGTATTTT
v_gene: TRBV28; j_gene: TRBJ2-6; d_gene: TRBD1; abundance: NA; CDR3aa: CASSGGQDPFSGANVLTF; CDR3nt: TGTGCCAGCAGTGGAGGACAGGACCCGTTCTCTGGGGCCAACGTCCTGACTTTC
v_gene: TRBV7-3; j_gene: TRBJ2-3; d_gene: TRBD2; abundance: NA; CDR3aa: CASSPSPGAGTQYF; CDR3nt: TGTGCCAGCAGCCCCTCCCCGGGAGCGGGAACGCAGTATTTT
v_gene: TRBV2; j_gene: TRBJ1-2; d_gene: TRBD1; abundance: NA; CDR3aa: CASSALRGLHGYTF; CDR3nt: TGTGCCAGCAGTGCACTCAGGGGGCTCCATGGCTACACCTTC
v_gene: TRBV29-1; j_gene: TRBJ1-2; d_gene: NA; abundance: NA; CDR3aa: CSVEDPGLEGYTF; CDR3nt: TGCAGCGTTGAAGACCCCGGACTGGAAGGCTACACCTTC
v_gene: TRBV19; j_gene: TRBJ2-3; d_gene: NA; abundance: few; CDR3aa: CASSIALGLPTDTQYF; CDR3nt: TGTGCCAGTAGTATAGCCCTTGGACTCCCCACAGATACGCAGTATTTT
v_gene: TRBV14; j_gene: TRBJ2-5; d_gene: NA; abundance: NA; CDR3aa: CASSQLGSSGSETQYF; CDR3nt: TGTGCCAGCAGCCAACTAGGATCAAGCGGTAGTGAGACCCAGTACTTC
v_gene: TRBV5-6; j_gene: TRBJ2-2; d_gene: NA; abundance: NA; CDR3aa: CASSLYRNTGELFF; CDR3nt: TGTGCCAGCAGCTTGTACAGAAACACCGGGGAGCTGTTTTTT
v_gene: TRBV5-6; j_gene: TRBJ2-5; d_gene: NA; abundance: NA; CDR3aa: CASSSRGYQETQYF; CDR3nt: TGTGCCAGCAGCTCACGGGGGTACCAAGAGACCCAGTACTTC